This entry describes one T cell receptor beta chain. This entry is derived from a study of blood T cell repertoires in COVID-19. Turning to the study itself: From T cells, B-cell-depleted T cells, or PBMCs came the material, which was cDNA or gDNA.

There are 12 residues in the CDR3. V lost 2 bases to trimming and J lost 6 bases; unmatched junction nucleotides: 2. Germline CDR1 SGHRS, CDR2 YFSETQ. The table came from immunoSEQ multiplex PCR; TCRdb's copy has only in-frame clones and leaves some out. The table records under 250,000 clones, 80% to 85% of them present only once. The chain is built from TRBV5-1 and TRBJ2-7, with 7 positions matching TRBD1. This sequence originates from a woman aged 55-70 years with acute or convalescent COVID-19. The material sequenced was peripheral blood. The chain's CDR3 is CASSFGQAEQYF. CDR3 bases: TGCGCCAGCAGCTTCGGACAGGCCGAGCAGTACTTC.